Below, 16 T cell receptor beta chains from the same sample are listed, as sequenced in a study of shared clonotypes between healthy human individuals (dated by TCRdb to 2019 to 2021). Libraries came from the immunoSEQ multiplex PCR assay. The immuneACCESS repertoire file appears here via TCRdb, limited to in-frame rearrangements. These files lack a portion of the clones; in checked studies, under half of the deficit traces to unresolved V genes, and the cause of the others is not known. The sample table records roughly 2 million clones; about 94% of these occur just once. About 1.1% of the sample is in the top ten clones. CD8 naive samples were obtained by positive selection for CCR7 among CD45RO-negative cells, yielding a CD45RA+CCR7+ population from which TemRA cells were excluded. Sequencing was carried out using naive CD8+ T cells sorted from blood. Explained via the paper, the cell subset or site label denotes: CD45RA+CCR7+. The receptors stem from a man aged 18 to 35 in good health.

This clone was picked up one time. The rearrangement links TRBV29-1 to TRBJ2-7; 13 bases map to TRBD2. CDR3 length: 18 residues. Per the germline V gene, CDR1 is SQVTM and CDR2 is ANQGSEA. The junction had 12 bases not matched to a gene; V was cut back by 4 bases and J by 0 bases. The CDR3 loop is CSVVSGTLAGGSSYEQYF. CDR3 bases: TGCAGCGTTGTGTCCGGGACACTAGCGGGAGGGAGCTCCTACGAGCAGTACTTC.

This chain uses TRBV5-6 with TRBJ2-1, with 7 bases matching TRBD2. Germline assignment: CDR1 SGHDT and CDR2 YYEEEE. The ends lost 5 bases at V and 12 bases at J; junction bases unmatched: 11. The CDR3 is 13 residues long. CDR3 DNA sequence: TGTGCCAGCAGGGCCGGGACTACTTCTGGGCAGTTCTTC. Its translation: CASRAGTTSGQFF.

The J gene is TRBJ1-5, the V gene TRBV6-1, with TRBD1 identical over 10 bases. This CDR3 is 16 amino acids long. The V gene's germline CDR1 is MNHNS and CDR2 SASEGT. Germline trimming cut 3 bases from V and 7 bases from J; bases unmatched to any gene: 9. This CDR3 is CASSDPGQGLGQPQHF. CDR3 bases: TGTGCCAGCAGTGACCCGGGACAGGGGTTAGGGCAGCCCCAGCATTTT.

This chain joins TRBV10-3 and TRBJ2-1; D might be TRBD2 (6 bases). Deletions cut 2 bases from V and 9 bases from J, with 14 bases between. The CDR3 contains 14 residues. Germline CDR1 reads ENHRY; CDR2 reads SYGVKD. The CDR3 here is CAISENHGSAEQFF. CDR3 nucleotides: TGTGCCATCAGTGAGAACCACGGGAGCGCTGAGCAGTTCTTC.

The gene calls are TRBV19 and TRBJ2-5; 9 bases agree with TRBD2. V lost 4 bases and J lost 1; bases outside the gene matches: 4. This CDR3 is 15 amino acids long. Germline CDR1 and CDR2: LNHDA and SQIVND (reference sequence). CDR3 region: CASSTLAGPQETQYF. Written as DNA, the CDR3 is TGTGCCAGTAGTACCCTAGCGGGGCCCCAAGAGACCCAGTACTTC. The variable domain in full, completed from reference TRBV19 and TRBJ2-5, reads DGGITQSPKYLFRKEGQNVTLSCEQNLNHDAMYWYRQDPGQGLRLIYYSQIVNDFQKGDIAEGYSVSREKKESFPLTVTSAQKNPTAFYLCASSTLAGPQETQYFGPGTRLLVL.

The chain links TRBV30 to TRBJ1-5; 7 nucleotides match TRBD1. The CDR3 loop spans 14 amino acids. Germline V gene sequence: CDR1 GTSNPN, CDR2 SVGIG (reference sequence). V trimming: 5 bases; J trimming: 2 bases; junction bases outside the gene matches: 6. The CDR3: CAWDSQGGNQPQHF. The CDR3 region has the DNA TGTGCCTGGGATAGTCAGGGGGGCAATCAGCCCCAGCATTTT.

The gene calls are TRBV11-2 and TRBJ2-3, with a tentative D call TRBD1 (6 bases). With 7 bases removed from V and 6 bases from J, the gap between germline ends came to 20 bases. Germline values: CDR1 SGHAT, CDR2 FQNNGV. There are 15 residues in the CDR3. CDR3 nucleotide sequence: TGTGCCAGCAATATGCTGGGGGCGCCAGGGGATACGCAGTATTTT. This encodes CASNMLGAPGDTQYF.

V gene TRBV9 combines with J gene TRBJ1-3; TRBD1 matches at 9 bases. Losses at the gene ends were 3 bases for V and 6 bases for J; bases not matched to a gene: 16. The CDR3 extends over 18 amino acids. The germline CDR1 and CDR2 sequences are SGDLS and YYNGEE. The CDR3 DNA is TGTGCCAGCAGCGACCCTAGGGAACAGGGGGCTAACGAAAACACCATATATTTT. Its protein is CASSDPREQGANENTIYF.

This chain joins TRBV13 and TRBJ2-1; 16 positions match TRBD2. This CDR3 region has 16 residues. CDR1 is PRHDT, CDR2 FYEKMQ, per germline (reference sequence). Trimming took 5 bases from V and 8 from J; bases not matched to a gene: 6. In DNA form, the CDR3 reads TGTGCCAGCAGCGCCGGGACTAGCGGGGGGGCACATGAGCAGTTCTTC. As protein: CASSAGTSGGAHEQFF.

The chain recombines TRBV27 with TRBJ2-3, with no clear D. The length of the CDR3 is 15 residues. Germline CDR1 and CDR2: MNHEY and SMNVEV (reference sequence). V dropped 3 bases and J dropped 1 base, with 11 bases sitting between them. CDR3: CASSFVVQGTDTQYF. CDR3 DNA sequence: TGTGCCAGCAGTTTTGTAGTCCAAGGCACAGATACGCAGTATTTT.

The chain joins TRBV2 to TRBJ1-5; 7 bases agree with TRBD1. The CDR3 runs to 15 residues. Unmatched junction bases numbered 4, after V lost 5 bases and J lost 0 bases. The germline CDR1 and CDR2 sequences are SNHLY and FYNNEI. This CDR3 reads CASSPGGSSNQPQHF. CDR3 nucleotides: TGTGCCAGCAGTCCAGGGGGTTCTAGCAATCAGCCCCAGCATTTT.

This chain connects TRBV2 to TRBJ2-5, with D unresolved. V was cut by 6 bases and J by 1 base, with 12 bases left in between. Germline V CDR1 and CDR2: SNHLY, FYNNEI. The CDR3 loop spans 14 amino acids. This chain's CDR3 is CASRVVPAQETQYF. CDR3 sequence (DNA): TGTGCCAGCAGAGTCGTTCCCGCCCAAGAGACCCAGTACTTC.

In nucleotides, the CDR3 is TGTGCCAGCAGCGCATATGGGACAGCCGCTTTGGATAACTATGGCTACACCTTC. Residues: CASSAYGTAALDNYGYTF. The V and J genes are TRBV9 and TRBJ1-2, with TRBD1 matching over 7 bases. The CDR3 has 18 amino acids. Looked up from germline, CDR1 is SGDLS and CDR2 is YYNGEE. V shed 3 bases, J shed 1 base, and the junction held 15 bases outside the gene matches.

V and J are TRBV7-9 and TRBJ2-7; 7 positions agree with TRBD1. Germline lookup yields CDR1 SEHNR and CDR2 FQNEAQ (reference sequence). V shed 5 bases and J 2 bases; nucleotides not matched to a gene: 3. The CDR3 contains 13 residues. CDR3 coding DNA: TGTGCCAGCAGCCACACAGGGGCCTACGAGCAGTACTTC. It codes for CASSHTGAYEQYF.

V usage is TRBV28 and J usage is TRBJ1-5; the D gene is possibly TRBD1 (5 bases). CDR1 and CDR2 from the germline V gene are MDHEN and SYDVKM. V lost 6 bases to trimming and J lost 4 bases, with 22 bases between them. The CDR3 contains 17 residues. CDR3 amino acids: CASRGPDRVSLNQPQHF. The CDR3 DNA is TGTGCCAGCAGGGGGCCCGATCGAGTTTCCCTTAATCAGCCCCAGCATTTT.

The CDR3 loop is CASSIKREGRELFF. CDR3 nucleotide sequence: TGTGCCAGTAGTATTAAGCGGGAGGGGCGGGAGCTGTTTTTT. V and J are TRBV19 and TRBJ2-2, with TRBD2 identical over 10 bases. CDR3 length: 14 residues. The V segment lost 3 bases and the J segment 9 bases; nucleotides outside the gene matches: 4. Germline V gene lookup returns CDR1 LNHDA and CDR2 SQIVND (reference sequence).